The TCR beta chain described here comes from a study of blood T cell repertoires in COVID-19. Study-level information: The origin of the acute and convalescent COVID-19 samples was the United States, Italy and Spain.

This table comes from immunoSEQ multiplex PCR, and its TCRdb copy is limited to in-frame clones, with some not included. The sample holds about 73,000 clones, 80% to 85% seen once. The CDR3 loop spans 13 amino acids. The germline V gene has CDR1 SGHDN and CDR2 FVKESK. The ends lost 7 bases at V and 8 bases at J; junction bases unmatched: 5. The TCR comes from a man older than 75 with active or convalescent COVID-19. The V and J genes are TRBV14 and TRBJ2-1; 10 bases fit TRBD2. The specimen sequenced was peripheral blood. The CDR3 coding sequence is TGTGCCAGCAACTTCGGACTAGCGGATGAGCAGTTCTTC. Translated: CASNFGLADEQFF. Full variable domain (missing parts from reference TRBV14 and TRBJ2-1): EAGVTQFPSHSVIEKGQTVTLRCDPISGHDNLYWYRRVMGKEIKFLLHFVKESKQDESGMPNNRFLAERTGGTYSTLKVQPAELEDSGVYFCASNFGLADEQFFGPGTRLTVL.